This T cell receptor (beta chain) was captured in a study of blood T cell repertoires in COVID-19. Study at large: Collection of acute and convalescent COVID-19 samples took place in the United States, Italy and Spain.

TCRdb's table, derived via immunoSEQ multiplex PCR, lists solely in-frame clones and lacks some. The sample consists of 150,000 or so clones, 79% of them appearing once. The length of the CDR3 is 15 residues. After removal of 4 bases from V and 7 bases from J, the junction contained 9 bases not matched to a gene. Germline V CDR1 and CDR2: MRHNA, SNTAGT. Patients from Seattle were sampled longitudinally, starting during active infection. The source material was peripheral blood. This sequence was found in a woman aged 55 to 70 with COVID-19, enrolled during active disease. The chain couples TRBV6-4 to TRBJ1-2; 10 bases fit TRBD1. In DNA, the CDR3 is TGTGCCAGCAGTGCATTGACAGGGGGCGCTTCTGGCTACACCTTC. This translates into CASSALTGGASGYTF.